The rows below give T cell receptor beta chains drawn from one sample of a study of blood T cell repertoires in COVID-19. The data were produced by immunoSEQ multiplex PCR, yet TCRdb's version contains in-frame clones alone and is incomplete. Of some 150,000 clones in the sample, 75% to 85% are singletons; the top ten hold nearly 10%. What was sequenced was peripheral blood. The receptors here all came from a woman aged 45-65 years with acute or convalescent COVID-19. Each CDR3 is given with its conserved first and last residue. A D gene is named only where the DNA matches it firmly. Size is omitted from some rows. Given values are once, few, many or a class for expanded clones.

v_gene,d_gene,j_gene,abundance,CDR3nt,CDR3aa
TRBV23-1,.,TRBJ2-7,.,TGCGCCAGCAGTCCCGGTTGCGCCCGCTACGAGCAGTACTTC,CASSPGCARYEQYF
TRBV7-2,.,TRBJ1-1,.,TGTGCCAGCAGCTTCGGAGGGAACACTGAAGCTTTCTTT,CASSFGGNTEAFF
TRBV4-3,.,TRBJ1-2,few,TGCGCCAGCAGCCAAGATCACACGACAAACTATGGCTACACCTTC,CASSQDHTTNYGYTF
TRBV7-2,TRBD1,TRBJ1-2,.,TGTGCCAGCAGCGCGGGACAGAACTATGGCTACACCTTC,CASSAGQNYGYTF
TRBV7-2,.,TRBJ2-3,.,TGTGCCAGCAGCTTAGTAGCCCTCCCTAGCACAGATACGCAGTATTTT,CASSLVALPSTDTQYF
TRBV9,TRBD2,TRBJ2-3,.,TGTGCCAGCACTAGCGGGAGATTCCCAGATACGCAGTATTTT,CASTSGRFPDTQYF
TRBV5-1,.,TRBJ2-3,.,TGCGCCAGCAGCCGAACAGGGGGGGCCCAAGATACGCAGTATTTT,CASSRTGGAQDTQYF
TRBV29-1,TRBD2,TRBJ2-3,once,TGCAGCACCGGAGGTGGCGGGAGGGTGGCAGATACGCAGTATTTT,CSTGGGGRVADTQYF
TRBV18,TRBD1,TRBJ1-5,.,TGTGCCAGCTCACCGACAGGGGGGACAAATAGCAATCAGCCCCAGCATTTT,CASSPTGGTNSNQPQHF
TRBV2,TRBD2,TRBJ2-1,few,TGTGCCAGCAGTGGTCGTTCGGCTAGCGGGAGTAATGAGCAGTTCTTC,CASSGRSASGSNEQFF
TRBV7-2,TRBD2,TRBJ2-1,.,TGTGCCAGCAGTTCCGGGACTAGCGGGAGCGGCAATGAGCAGTTCTTC,CASSSGTSGSGNEQFF
TRBV6-5,.,TRBJ2-7,.,TGTGCCAGCAGTCGGAACTCTGCGGGCTACGAGCAGTACTTC,CASSRNSAGYEQYF
TRBV7-2,.,TRBJ1-2,.,TGTGCCAGCAGCCGTAGGGCTACAGGGTGGTATGGCTACACCTTC,CASSRRATGWYGYTF
TRBV27,.,TRBJ2-2,.,TGTGCCAGCAGCCCCCGGGAGTCGAACACCGGGGAGCTGTTTTTT,CASSPRESNTGELFF
TRBV7-2,TRBD1,TRBJ1-1,.,TGTGCCAGCAGCTCACAGGGGTTTGGCACTGAAGCTTTCTTT,CASSSQGFGTEAFF
TRBV19,TRBD1,TRBJ1-1,.,TGTGCCAGCAAAACAGGGGAAGGGAACACTGAAGCTTTCTTT,CASKTGEGNTEAFF
TRBV5-1,.,TRBJ1-3,.,TGCGCCAGCAGCTTCGCCAGGGACTCTGGAAACACCATATATTTT,CASSFARDSGNTIYF
TRBV6-5,TRBD1,TRBJ1-6,.,TGTGCCAGCAGTCAGACAGGGTTGGATTCACCCCTCCACTTT,CASSQTGLDSPLHF
TRBV24-1,TRBD1,TRBJ2-2,once,TGTGCCACCAGTGATTCCATCGGACAGGGAAACACCGGGGAGCTGTTTTTT,CATSDSIGQGNTGELFF
TRBV7-2,TRBD2,TRBJ2-7,few,TGTGCCAGCAGCACAGCGGGGTCCTACGAGCAGTACTTC,CASSTAGSYEQYF
TRBV5-1,.,TRBJ2-7,.,TGCGCCAGCAGCTGGGGCGAGGCAGCAGAAGGCTACGAGCAGTACTTC,CASSWGEAAEGYEQYF
TRBV5-4,TRBD2,TRBJ2-5,.,TGTGCCAGCAGCCAGGACGTCCCGGTGGGAGGGGAGACCCAGTACTTC,CASSQDVPVGGETQYF